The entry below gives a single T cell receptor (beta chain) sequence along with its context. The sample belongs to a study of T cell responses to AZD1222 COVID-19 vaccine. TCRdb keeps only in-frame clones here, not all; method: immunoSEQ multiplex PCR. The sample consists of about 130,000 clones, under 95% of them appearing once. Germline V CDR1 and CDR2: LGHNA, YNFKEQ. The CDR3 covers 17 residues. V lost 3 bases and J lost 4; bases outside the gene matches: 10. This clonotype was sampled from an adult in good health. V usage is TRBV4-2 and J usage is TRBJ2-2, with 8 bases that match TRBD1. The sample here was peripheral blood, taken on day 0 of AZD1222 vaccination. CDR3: CASSQFLDREVTGELFF. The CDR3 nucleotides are TGTGCCAGCAGCCAGTTCTTGGACAGGGAGGTCACCGGGGAGCTGTTTTTT.